This T cell receptor beta chain was captured in a study of human T cells and chemical hapten exposure. The CDR3 contains 15 residues. Germline CDR1 reads KGHDR; CDR2 reads SFDVKD. The V gene end was trimmed by 5 bases and the J gene end by 6 bases; junction bases not matched to a gene: 6. The study's findings and limits: Expanded TCR sets contained significantly more large CDR3 similarity clusters than controls.

TCRdb re-called the RACE reads with MiXCR, one entry per CDR3 protein. The sample carries more than 150,000 distinct CDR3 sequences, approximately 31% recorded once. The time point: pre-sensitization, week 0. As for treatment: therapeutic diphenylcyclopropenone sensitization with weekly scalp DPC. This clonotype was counted at least ten times. Its cognate antigen is unknown. Here the sequenced sample was whole blood, taken in connection with sensitization to the hapten diphenylcyclopropenone (DPC). V usage is TRBV24-1 and J usage is TRBJ2-2; 9 bases line up with TRBD1. This receptor was obtained from a young woman with alopecia areata. Some clones in this sample may be carry-over from other donors' samples. CDR3 sequence (DNA): TGTGCCACCAGTGGCTCCGGGACAGGGTCCGGGGAGCTGTTTTTT. It encodes CATSGSGTGSGELFF.